The sequence of this T cell receptor (beta chain) was determined in a study of T cells in Graves' hyperthyroidism and ophthalmopathy. Points from the study as a whole: Ophthalmopathy was separated from stable hyperthyroidism by a 13 V-J model.

This clonotype was seen at least ten times. As yet, its antigen is unknown. Researchers took RNA transcripts and amplified the TCR beta CDR3 regions from them. TCR CDR3 underwent first-round RT-PCR with the HTBI primer set. TCRdb fed the multiplex PCR reads into MiXCR, producing one record per CDR3 protein. The sample lists 530,000 or so distinct CDR3 sequences, approximately 25% occurring once. At least 3 on the Clinical Activity Score was recorded for ophthalmopathy patients, who also had NOSPECS grade at least 4 and duration under 3 months. For the diagnoses, clinical symptoms, serum thyroxine and TRAb, thyroid ultrasound and orbital computed tomography were used. Out of around 10 ml of fresh peripheral blood came the PBMCs. Between the trimmed V and J ends, which lost 2 bases and 4 bases, there was a span of 9 bases. Per the germline V gene, CDR1 is SGHRS and CDR2 is YFSETQ. The CDR3 length is 13 residues.

The genes are TRBV5-1 and TRBJ2-5; D remains ambiguous. Sequencing used blood. This clonotype was obtained from a woman in her 30s with Graves' ophthalmopathy. This CDR3 reads CASSFTARETQYF. CDR3 nucleotide sequence: TGCGCCAGCAGCTTCACGGCCCGAGAGACCCAGTACTTC.